Below are 8 T cell receptor beta chains sequenced from a single sample in a study of blood T cell repertoires in COVID-19. Profiled with immunoSEQ multiplex PCR; TCRdb holds only in-frame clones, not every one. Of roughly 200,000 clones listed, approximately 81% are singletons. Input material: PBMCs or T cells enriched from blood (not recorded which). The receptor source for this set is a man in his forties who had recovered from COVID-19.

The chain links TRBV11-3 to TRBJ2-7; 8 nucleotides align to TRBD1. This CDR3 has 14 amino acids. V trimming: 0 bases; J trimming: 5 bases; junction bases outside the gene matches: 3. Germline loops: CDR1 SGHNT, CDR2 YENEEA. As DNA, the CDR3 is TGTGCCAGCAGCTTAGAGGACAGGGCGGACGAGCAGTACTTC. This sequence encodes CASSLEDRADEQYF.

The count of this clone is one. V and J are TRBV11-3 and TRBJ2-2; the D gene is possibly TRBD1 (5 bases). Trimming pared 3 bases from V and 5 bases from J, leaving 7 bases between. Per germline, CDR1 SGHNT and CDR2 YENEEA. The CDR3 extends over 13 amino acids. CDR3 residues: CASSFPGTGELFF. The CDR3 bases are TGTGCCAGCAGCTTTCCAGGGACCGGGGAGCTGTTTTTT.

J is TRBJ2-1 and V is TRBV2; TRBD2 aligns across 9 bases. Unmatched junction bases numbered 9, after V lost 2 bases and J lost 4 bases. Looked up from germline, CDR1 is SNHLY and CDR2 is FYNNEI. The CDR3 covers 17 residues. CDR3 coding DNA: TGTGCCAGCAGTGAAAAGGGACTAGCCAGGAATTACAATGAGCAGTTCTTC. It is translated as CASSEKGLARNYNEQFF.

The chain employs TRBV27 and TRBJ2-6, with a weak D call TRBD2 (5 bases). Trimming took 3 bases from V and 0 from J, leaving 12 bases between them. Germline lookup yields CDR1 MNHEY and CDR2 SMNVEV (reference sequence). The CDR3 runs to 17 residues. The CDR3 DNA follows: TGTGCCAGCAGTTTTTGGGGTGGGAGCTCTGGGGCCAACGTCCTGACTTTC. Protein product: CASSFWGGSSGANVLTF.

The chain combines TRBV7-2 with TRBJ2-2; possible D gene TRBD2, 5 bases. From germline, CDR1 is SGHTA and CDR2 FQGNSA. The CDR3 sequence is 15 residues long. V lost 5 bases, J lost 0 bases, and 10 bases lay in between. The CDR3 reads CASSPGLANTGELFF. The CDR3 bases are TGTGCCAGCAGCCCAGGACTCGCGAACACCGGGGAGCTGTTTTTT.

V and J are TRBV11-3 and TRBJ2-2, with a possible D match to TRBD1 (8 bases). Germline V gene data show CDR1 as SGHNT and CDR2 as YENEEA. Trimming took 8 bases from V and 0 from J, leaving 19 bases between them. The length of the CDR3 is 17 residues. The CDR3, as DNA: TGTGCCAGCTCAGGGGGGGACAGGTTCGCGAACACCGGGGAGCTGTTTTTT. Protein sequence: CASSGGDRFANTGELFF. The full variable domain, rest sourced from reference TRBV11-3 and TRBJ2-2, is EAGVVQSPRYKIIEKKQPVAFWCNPISGHNTLYWYLQNLGQGPELLIRYENEEAVDDSQLPKDRFSAERLKGVDSTLKIQPAELGDSAVYLCASSGGDRFANTGELFFGEGSRLTVL.

The chain has TRBV4-1 and TRBJ2-7; perhaps TRBD1 as D (6 bases). V was cut by 3 bases and J by 2 bases, with 14 bases left in between. Germline V gene lookup returns CDR1 MGHRA and CDR2 YSYEKL. The CDR3 is made up of 15 amino acids. The CDR3 sequence: CASSHVSTGAYEQYF. DNA for the CDR3: TGCGCCAGCAGCCACGTCTCGACAGGTGCCTACGAGCAGTACTTC.

This chain connects TRBV6-1 to TRBJ2-3, with D possibly TRBD2 on 5 matching bases. Germline V gives CDR1 MNHNS, CDR2 SASEGT. Trimming shortened V by 2 bases and J by 1 base, and 7 bases separated the two germline ends. The CDR3 sequence is 14 residues long. The CDR3, as DNA: TGTGCCAGCAGTGAAAGAGCGGGCACAGATACGCAGTATTTT. This sequence encodes CASSERAGTDTQYF.